This T cell receptor (beta chain) derives from a study of graft-versus-host responses after intestinal transplantation. Across the study: Transplant types were multivisceral, liver-intestinal, or isolated intestinal. Each recipient received anti-thymocyte globulin induction, then tacrolimus and steroids for about three years. Study conclusions and caveats: Association was observed between peak circulating GvH clone levels and early post-transplant HvG declines. High graft-versus-host to host-versus-graft T cell clonal ratios marked allografts of patients with graft-donor macrochimerism.

The table came from immunoSEQ multiplex PCR; TCRdb's copy has only in-frame clones and leaves some out. The table has tens of thousands of clones, approximately 94% seen once. Trimming pared 1 base from V and 6 bases from J, leaving 15 bases between. The CDR3 covers 16 residues. CDR1 is SEHNR, CDR2 FQNEAQ, per germline (reference sequence). Comment on this clone: No antigen is known for it.

This specimen consisted of PBMCs, obtained 156 days after intestinal transplant. The source of this sequence is a human patient who received an intestinal transplant, so some T cells may come from the graft donor. This chain uses TRBV7-9 with TRBJ2-2; D is tentatively TRBD1 or TRBD2 (5 bases each). Written as DNA, the CDR3 is TGTGCCAGCAGCTTAGACCCCCGGGGCGCCGCCGGGGAGCTGTTTTTT. Protein: CASSLDPRGAAGELFF.